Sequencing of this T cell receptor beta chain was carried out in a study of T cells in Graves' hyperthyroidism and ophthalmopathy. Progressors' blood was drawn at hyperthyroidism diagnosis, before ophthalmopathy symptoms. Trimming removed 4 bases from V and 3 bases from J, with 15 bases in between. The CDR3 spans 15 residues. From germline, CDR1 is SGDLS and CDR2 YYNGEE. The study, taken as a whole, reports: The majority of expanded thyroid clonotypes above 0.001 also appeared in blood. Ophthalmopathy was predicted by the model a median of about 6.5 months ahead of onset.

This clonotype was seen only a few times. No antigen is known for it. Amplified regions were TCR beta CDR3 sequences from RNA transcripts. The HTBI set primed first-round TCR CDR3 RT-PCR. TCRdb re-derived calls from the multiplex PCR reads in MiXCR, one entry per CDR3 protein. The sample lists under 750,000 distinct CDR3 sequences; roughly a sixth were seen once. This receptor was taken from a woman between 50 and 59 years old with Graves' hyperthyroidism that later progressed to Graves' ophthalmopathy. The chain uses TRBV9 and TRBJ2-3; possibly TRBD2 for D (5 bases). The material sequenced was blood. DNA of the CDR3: TGTGCCAGCAGCCCGAGGAGGCTGGGAACAGATACGCAGTATTTT. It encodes CASSPRRLGTDTQYF. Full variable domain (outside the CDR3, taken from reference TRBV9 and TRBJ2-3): DSGVTQTPKHLITATGQRVTLRCSPRSGDLSVYWYQQSLDQGLQFLIQYYNGEERAKGNILERFSAQQFPDLHSELNLSSLELGDSALYFCASSPRRLGTDTQYFGPGTRLTVL.